Below are 26 T cell receptor beta chains sequenced from a single sample in a study of T cells in Graves' hyperthyroidism and ophthalmopathy (dated by TCRdb to the late 2010s). The protocol used for the library was multiplex PCR. Sequencer: Illumina HiSeq 2000. The TCR beta CDR3 regions were amplified from the RNA transcripts. The TCR CDR3 was subjected to a first round of RT-PCR using the HTBI primer set and the Qiagen OneStep RT-PCR kit. The public reads were reanalyzed by TCRdb: fastp trimming at Q25, MiXCR alignment, in-frame beta chains only. Rows are combined by CDR3 protein, so each entry shows the most common genes and DNA. A total of 270,000 or so distinct CDR3 sequences appear in this sample, about 15% of them only once. The top ten clonotypes cover 30% of the sample. The specimen was blood. These TCRs come from a woman in her fifties or sixties with Graves' hyperthyroidism that later progressed to Graves' ophthalmopathy.

This sequence joins TRBV20-1 and TRBJ2-3; 10 nucleotides align to TRBD2. The V and J ends lost 1 base and 3 bases, in that order; junction bases with no gene match: 19. Germline lookup yields CDR1 DFQATT and CDR2 SNEGSKA (reference sequence). The CDR3 contains 20 residues. The CDR3 DNA reads as TGCAGTGCTAGAGTTCCCCTACTCGCCAGTCTAGCGGGAGTGACAGATACGCAGTATTTT. This sequence encodes CSARVPLLASLAGVTDTQYF.

There are many counts of this clonotype. V gene TRBV5-1 combines with J gene TRBJ2-3, with 11 bases aligning to TRBD2. The CDR3 runs 16 residues. The germline V gene encodes CDR1 SGHRS and CDR2 YFSETQ. Trimming removed 6 bases from V and 0 bases from J; junction bases left unmatched: 6. The CDR3 is CASTRGTSGSTDTQYF. The CDR3 DNA follows: TGCGCCAGCACCCGGGGGACTAGCGGAAGCACAGATACGCAGTATTTT.

In this sample, this clonotype turned up many times. The chain carries TRBV7-3 and TRBJ2-7, with D perhaps matching TRBD1 or TRBD2 (5 bases each). Germline values: CDR1 SGHTA, CDR2 FQGTGA. V was cut by 3 bases and J by 2 bases, with 14 bases left in between. The CDR3 sequence is 15 residues long. CDR3 sequence reads: CASSFGALGPYEQYF. CDR3 in DNA: TGTGCCAGCAGCTTCGGGGCCCTGGGACCCTACGAGCAGTACTTC.

The table lists this clonotype with many counts. This rearrangement joins TRBV30 to TRBJ1-6; D unclear. The CDR3 is made up of 9 amino acids. Germline V gene data show CDR1 as GTSNPN and CDR2 as SVGIG (reference sequence). Deletions cut 2 bases from V and 11 bases from J, with 1 base between. The CDR3: CAWSPPLHF. The CDR3 nucleotides read TGTGCCTGGAGTCCACCCCTCCACTTT.

This clonotype was seen repeatedly, ten times or more. The chain combines TRBV29-1 with TRBJ1-2; 10 nucleotides align to TRBD1. This CDR3 region has 16 residues. With V trimmed by 0 bases and J by 8 bases, 12 bases remained unmatched. CDR1 and CDR2 (germline): SQVTM, ANQGSEA. CDR3 DNA: TGCAGCGTTGAAGAAAGAGGTCAGGGACAGGGGTTCGGCTACACCTTC. This translates into CSVEERGQGQGFGYTF.

V usage is TRBV28 and J usage is TRBJ1-2; D ambiguous. Germline V gene lookup returns CDR1 MDHEN and CDR2 SYDVKM. V was shortened by 6 bases and J by 4 bases, with 21 bases between the two germline ends. The CDR3 consists of 16 residues. Here the CDR3 reads CASSPAGLGLAYGYTF. DNA for the CDR3: TGTGCCAGCAGCCCCGCCGGGCTTGGCTTAGCCTATGGCTACACCTTC.

This clonotype has only a few counts. The chain's CDR3 is CASSLGSGSKEIGELFF. Here the CDR3 DNA reads TGTGCCAGCAGCCTCGGTTCCGGGAGTAAGGAGATCGGGGAGCTGTTTTTT. This chain links TRBV7-9 with TRBJ2-2, with D perhaps matching TRBD2 (6 bases). V was clipped by 5 bases and J by 7 bases, with 23 bases between them. This CDR3 has 17 amino acids. Germline V gene lookup returns CDR1 SEHNR and CDR2 FQNEAQ (reference sequence).

As regards this clonotype: Possible read error: a much larger clone is one base away. The rearrangement joins TRBV6-1 to TRBJ1-6, with D unresolved. The CDR3 spans 12 residues. Per germline, CDR1 MNHNS and CDR2 SASEGT. CDR3 in DNA: TGTGTCTCCTGGTCCTATAATTCACCCCTCCACTTT. Its translation: CVSWSYNSPLHF.

This clonotype showed up many times. This chain joins TRBV7-9 and TRBJ1-1; D not certain. The germline gives CDR1 SEHNR, CDR2 FQNEAQ (reference sequence). The CDR3 consists of 13 residues. The ends were cut back, 2 bases at V and 5 bases at J, with 9 bases in the middle. CDR3 sequence: CASSLSVDTEAFF. As DNA, the CDR3 is TGTGCCAGCAGCTTATCCGTGGATACTGAAGCTTTCTTT.

This clonotype occurred many times. The CDR3 bases are TGTGCCAGTAGAATAAATGGGGCCAACGTCCTGACTTTC. The encoded protein is CASRINGANVLTF. This rearrangement joins TRBV19 to TRBJ2-6; D is uncertain. Deletions cut 6 bases from V and 3 bases from J, with 6 bases between. This CDR3 has 13 amino acids. CDR1 LNHDA and CDR2 SQIVND come from the germline V gene (reference sequence).

This clonotype was detected only a few times. V and J are TRBV9 and TRBJ1-4; 7 bases align to TRBD1. The germline V gene has CDR1 SGDLS and CDR2 YYNGEE. With V trimmed by 3 bases and J by 6 bases, 8 bases remained unmatched. CDR3 length: 15 residues. CDR3 amino acids: CASSGRGQAYEKLFF. In nucleotides, the CDR3 is TGTGCCAGCAGCGGAAGGGGGCAGGCCTATGAAAAACTGTTTTTT.

This clonotype occurred many times. This chain joins TRBV5-6 and TRBJ1-5, with D unresolved. With 4 bases removed from V and 4 bases from J, the gap between germline ends came to 15 bases. The germline gives CDR1 SGHDT, CDR2 YYEEEE. CDR3 length equals 15 residues. CDR3 sequence (DNA): TGTGCCAGCAGCAAAGATGGGCCGCAGAATCAGCCCCAGCATTTT. Translated: CASSKDGPQNQPQHF.

This clonotype was detected ten times or more. V is TRBV29-1 and J is TRBJ2-1; D is uncertain. Germline assignment: CDR1 SQVTM and CDR2 ANQGSEA. Trimming pared 1 base from V and 9 bases from J, leaving 4 bases between. The length of the CDR3 is 10 residues. The CDR3 loop reads CSVEVVEQFF. Written as DNA, the CDR3 is TGCAGCGTTGAAGTCGTTGAGCAGTTCTTC.

This clonotype has only a few counts. The CDR3: CASSRGQGAGYEQYF. CDR3 nucleotide sequence: TGTGCCAGCAGCCGCGGACAGGGGGCCGGCTACGAGCAGTACTTC. V gene TRBV12-3 or TRBV12-4 combines with J gene TRBJ2-7, with TRBD1 matching over 11 bases. J gave up 3 bases and V 6 bases, and 7 bases lay outside the gene matches. CDR3 length: 15 amino acids.

The chain links TRBV7-9 to TRBJ1-3; D is unclear. The ends were cut back, 7 bases at V and 4 bases at J, with 8 bases in the middle. Germline CDR1 SEHNR, CDR2 FQNEAQ (reference sequence). The CDR3 totals 12 residues. DNA of the CDR3: TGTGCCAGCACCCCCCTGGGAAACACCATATATTTT. Its translation: CASTPLGNTIYF.

This clonotype was counted many times. This chain joins TRBV5-1 and TRBJ2-7; TRBD2 is a possible D gene (6 bases). With 3 bases removed from V and 3 bases from J, the gap between germline ends came to 19 bases. Germline V gene lookup returns CDR1 SGHRS and CDR2 YFSETQ. The CDR3 covers 16 residues. The CDR3 nucleotides read TGCGCCAGCAGCTCCCAGACTAGTTGGGATTACTACGAGCAGTACTTC. Its translation is CASSSQTSWDYYEQYF.

This clonotype showed up many times. The rearrangement uses TRBV11-2 and TRBJ1-4; possibly TRBD1 for D (6 bases). Germline lookup yields CDR1 SGHAT and CDR2 FQNNGV. V was shortened by 6 bases and J by 0 bases, with 23 bases between the two germline ends. The CDR3 runs 19 residues. The CDR3 DNA is TGTGCCAGCAGTATGTTTGTGGGGACACCGCCGTCAACTAATGAAAAACTGTTTTTT. Residues: CASSMFVGTPPSTNEKLFF. The full variable domain, with the rest looked up from reference TRBV11-2 and TRBJ1-4, is EAGVAQSPRYKIIEKRQSVAFWCNPISGHATLYWYQQILGQGPKLLIQFQNNGVVDDSQLPKDRFSAERLKGVDSTLKIQPAKLEDSAVYLCASSMFVGTPPSTNEKLFFGSGTQLSVL.

CDR3 in DNA: TGTGCCAGCAGCTTCCGGGACAGGGGGAGATCTGGGGCCAACGTCCTGACTTTC. Protein: CASSFRDRGRSGANVLTF. The rearrangement links TRBV7-9 to TRBJ2-6; TRBD1 matches 11 bases. This CDR3 has 18 amino acids. CDR1 SEHNR and CDR2 FQNEAQ come from the germline V gene (reference sequence). The V and J ends lost 3 bases and 1 base, in that order; junction bases with no gene match: 5.

This clonotype showed up many times. The V and J genes are TRBV18 and TRBJ2-1, with 13 bases that match TRBD2. Germline V gene lookup returns CDR1 KGHSH and CDR2 LQKENI. Germline trimming cut 3 bases from V and 10 bases from J; bases unmatched to any gene: 3. The CDR3 extends over 14 amino acids. CDR3 residues: CASSPGTSGVEQFF. As DNA, the CDR3 is TGTGCCAGCTCACCTGGGACTAGCGGGGTAGAGCAGTTCTTC.

This clonotype was recorded many times. V is TRBV28 and J is TRBJ1-4; 7 bases are a match to TRBD1. Germline lookup yields CDR1 MDHEN and CDR2 SYDVKM. The CDR3 loop spans 14 amino acids. V dropped 5 bases and J dropped 5; count of bases not matched to a gene: 5. DNA for the CDR3: TGTGCCAGCAGTGAGGGGGCTGGGAATGAAAAACTGTTTTTT. Translation: CASSEGAGNEKLFF.

This clonotype turned up a few times. The chain uses TRBV9 and TRBJ1-2; weak D call: TRBD1 (5 bases). V was cut by 3 bases and J by 8 bases, with 14 bases left in between. There are 13 residues in the CDR3. The germline CDR1 and CDR2 sequences are SGDLS and YYNGEE. This CDR3 is CASSETTGGGYTF. CDR3 sequence (DNA): TGTGCCAGCAGCGAGACCACTGGGGGAGGCTACACCTTC.

V gene TRBV6-1 combines with J gene TRBJ1-2; D remains unclear. V was pared by 3 bases and J by 8 bases, with 13 bases between. The CDR3 length is 13 residues. Germline CDR1 and CDR2: MNHNS and SASEGT. The CDR3 region has the DNA TGTGCCAGCAGTGACGCGTCCAATGGGGGCTACACCTTC. It specifies CASSDASNGGYTF.

This clonotype was seen repeatedly, ten times or more. The chain has TRBV2 and TRBJ2-7, with 8 positions matching TRBD1. The length of the CDR3 is 13 residues. The trim removed 6 bases at V and 3 bases at J, leaving 4 bases unmatched. Germline CDR1 SNHLY, CDR2 FYNNEI. The CDR3 DNA reads TGTGCCAGCAGGACAGGGACAGGCTACGAGCAGTACTTC. Translating gives CASRTGTGYEQYF.

This clonotype was detected many times. The rearrangement joins TRBV6-1 to TRBJ2-1, with TRBD2 identical over 7 bases. Germline V lookup: CDR1 MNHNS, CDR2 SASEGT. V lost 6 bases and J lost 7; bases outside the gene matches: 12. The CDR3 has 15 residues. In nucleotides, the CDR3 is TGTGCCAGCAGCCCCGGGGGGTCCGGGATGAATGAGCAGTTCTTC. Amino acid sequence: CASSPGGSGMNEQFF.

In its sample, this clonotype was seen many times. The rearrangement joins TRBV29-1 to TRBJ2-7, with D possibly being TRBD1 (5 bases). This CDR3 is 13 amino acids long. Trimming took off 4 bases at V and 3 bases at J, with 13 bases between the two ends. CDR1 and CDR2 from the germline V gene are SQVTM and ANQGSEA. DNA for the CDR3: TGCAGCGTTGGAATAACAGGCGTCTACGAGCAGTACTTC. Amino acids: CSVGITGVYEQYF.

The V and J genes are TRBV6-1 and TRBJ2-3, with TRBD2 as a possible D gene (6 bases). Germline V lookup: CDR1 MNHNS, CDR2 SASEGT. The CDR3 runs 15 residues. V lost 6 bases and J lost 0, with 13 bases in between. The CDR3 DNA reads TGTGCCAGCAGCAACCGGGGGACTAGCACAGATACGCAGTATTTT. Its protein is CASSNRGTSTDTQYF.